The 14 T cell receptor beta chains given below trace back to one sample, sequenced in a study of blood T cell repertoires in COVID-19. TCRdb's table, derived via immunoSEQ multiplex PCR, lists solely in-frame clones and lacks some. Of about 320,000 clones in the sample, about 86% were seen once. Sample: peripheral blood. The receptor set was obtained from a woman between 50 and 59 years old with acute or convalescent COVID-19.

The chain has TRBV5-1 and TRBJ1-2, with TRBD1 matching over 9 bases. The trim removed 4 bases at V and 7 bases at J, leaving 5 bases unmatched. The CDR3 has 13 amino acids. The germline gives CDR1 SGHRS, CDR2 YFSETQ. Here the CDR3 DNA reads TGCGCCAGCAGCGAACAGGGGGCAGGTGGCTACACCTTC. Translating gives CASSEQGAGGYTF.

The CDR3 DNA reads TGTGCCATCAGTGAGGGCGGGGAAAACATTCAGTACTTC. This translates into CAISEGGENIQYF. The chain is built from TRBV10-3 and TRBJ2-4; TRBD2 is a possible D gene (6 bases). The CDR3 length is 13 residues. Germline CDR1 ENHRY, CDR2 SYGVKD. V was clipped by 2 bases and J by 5 bases, with 7 bases between them.

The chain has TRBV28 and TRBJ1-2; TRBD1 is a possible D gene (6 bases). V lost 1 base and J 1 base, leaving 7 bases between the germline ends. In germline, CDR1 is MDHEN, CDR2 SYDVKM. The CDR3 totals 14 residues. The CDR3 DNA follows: TGTGCCAGCAGTTTATCGGGACATAACTATGGCTACACCTTC. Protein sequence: CASSLSGHNYGYTF.

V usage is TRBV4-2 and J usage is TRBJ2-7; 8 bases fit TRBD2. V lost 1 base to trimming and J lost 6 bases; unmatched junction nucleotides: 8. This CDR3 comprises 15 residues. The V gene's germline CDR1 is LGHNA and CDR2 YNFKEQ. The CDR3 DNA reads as TGTGCCAGCAGCCAAGCCGGGACTAGAGACGGCGAGCAGTACTTC. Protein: CASSQAGTRDGEQYF.

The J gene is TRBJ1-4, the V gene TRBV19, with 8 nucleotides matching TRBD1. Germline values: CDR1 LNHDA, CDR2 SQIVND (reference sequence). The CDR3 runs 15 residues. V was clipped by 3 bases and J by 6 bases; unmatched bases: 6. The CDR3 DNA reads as TGTGCCAGTAGTATTCAGGGGGCTCGGTATGAAAAACTGTTTTTT. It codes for CASSIQGARYEKLFF.

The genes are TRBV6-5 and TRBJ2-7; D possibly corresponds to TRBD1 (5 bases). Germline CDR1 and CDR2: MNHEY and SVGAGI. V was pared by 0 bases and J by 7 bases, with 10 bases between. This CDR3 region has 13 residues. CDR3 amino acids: CASSYSAGLEQYV. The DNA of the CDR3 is TGTGCCAGCAGTTACTCGGCAGGGCTGGAGCAGTACGTC.

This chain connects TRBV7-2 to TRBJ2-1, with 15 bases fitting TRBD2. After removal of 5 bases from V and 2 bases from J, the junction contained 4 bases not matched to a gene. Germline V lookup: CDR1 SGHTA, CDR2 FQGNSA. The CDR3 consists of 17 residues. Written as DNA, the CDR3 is TGTGCCAGCAGCCTCGGACTAGCGGGGGGGCCCTACAATGAGCAGTTCTTC. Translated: CASSLGLAGGPYNEQFF. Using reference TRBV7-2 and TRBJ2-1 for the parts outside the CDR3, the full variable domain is GAGVSQSPSNKVTEKGKDVELRCDPISGHTALYWYRQSLGQGLEFLIYFQGNSAPDKSGLPSDRFSAERTGGSVSTLTIQRTQQEDSAVYLCASSLGLAGGPYNEQFFGPGTRLTVL.

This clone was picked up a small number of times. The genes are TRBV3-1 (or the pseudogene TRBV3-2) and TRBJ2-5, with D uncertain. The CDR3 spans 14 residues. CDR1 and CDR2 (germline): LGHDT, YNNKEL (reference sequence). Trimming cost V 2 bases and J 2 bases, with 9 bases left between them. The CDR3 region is CASSQSAEQETQYF. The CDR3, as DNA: TGTGCCAGCAGCCAATCTGCAGAACAAGAGACCCAGTACTTC.

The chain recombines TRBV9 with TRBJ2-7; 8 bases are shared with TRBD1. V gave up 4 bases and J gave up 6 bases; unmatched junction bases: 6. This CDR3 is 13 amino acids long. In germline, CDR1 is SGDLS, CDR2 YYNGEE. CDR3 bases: TGTGCCAGCAGCCTCCACACAGGGGGCGAGCAGTACGTC. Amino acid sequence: CASSLHTGGEQYV.

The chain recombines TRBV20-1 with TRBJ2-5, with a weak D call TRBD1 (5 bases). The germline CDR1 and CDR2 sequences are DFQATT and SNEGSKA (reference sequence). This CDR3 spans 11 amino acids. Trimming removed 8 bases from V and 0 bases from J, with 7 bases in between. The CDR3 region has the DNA TGCAGTTACAGGTACCAAGAGACCCAGTACTTC. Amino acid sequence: CSYRYQETQYF.

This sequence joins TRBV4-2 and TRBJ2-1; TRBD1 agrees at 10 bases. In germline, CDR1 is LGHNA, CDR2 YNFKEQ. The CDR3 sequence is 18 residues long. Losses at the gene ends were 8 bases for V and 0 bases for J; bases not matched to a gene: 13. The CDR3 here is CASLAGTGVLSSYNEQFF. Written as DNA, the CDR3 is TGTGCCAGCCTTGCCGGGACAGGGGTCCTAAGCTCCTACAATGAGCAGTTCTTC.

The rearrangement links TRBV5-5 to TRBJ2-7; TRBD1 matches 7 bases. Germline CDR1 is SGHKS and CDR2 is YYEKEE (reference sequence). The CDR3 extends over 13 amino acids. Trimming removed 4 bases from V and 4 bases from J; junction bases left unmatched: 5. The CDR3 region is CASSPGTAYEQYF. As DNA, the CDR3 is TGTGCCAGCAGCCCCGGGACAGCGTACGAGCAGTACTTC. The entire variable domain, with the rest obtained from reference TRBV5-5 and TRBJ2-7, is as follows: DAGVTQSPTHLIKTRGQQVTLRCSPISGHKSVSWYQQVLGQGPQFIFQYYEKEERGRGNFPDRFSARQFPNYSSELNVNALLLGDSALYLCASSPGTAYEQYFGPGTRLTVT.

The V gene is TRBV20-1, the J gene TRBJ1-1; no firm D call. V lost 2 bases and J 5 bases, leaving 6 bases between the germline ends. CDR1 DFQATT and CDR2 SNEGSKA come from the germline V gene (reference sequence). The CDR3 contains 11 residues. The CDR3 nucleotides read TGCAGTGCTAGACGGGATACTGAAGCTTTCTTT. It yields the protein CSARRDTEAFF.

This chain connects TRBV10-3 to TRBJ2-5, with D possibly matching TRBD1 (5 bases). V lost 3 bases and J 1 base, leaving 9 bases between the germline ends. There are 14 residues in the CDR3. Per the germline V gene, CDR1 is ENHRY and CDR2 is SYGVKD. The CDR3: CAISDGAGQETQYF. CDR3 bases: TGTGCCATCAGTGATGGGGCAGGCCAAGAGACCCAGTACTTC.